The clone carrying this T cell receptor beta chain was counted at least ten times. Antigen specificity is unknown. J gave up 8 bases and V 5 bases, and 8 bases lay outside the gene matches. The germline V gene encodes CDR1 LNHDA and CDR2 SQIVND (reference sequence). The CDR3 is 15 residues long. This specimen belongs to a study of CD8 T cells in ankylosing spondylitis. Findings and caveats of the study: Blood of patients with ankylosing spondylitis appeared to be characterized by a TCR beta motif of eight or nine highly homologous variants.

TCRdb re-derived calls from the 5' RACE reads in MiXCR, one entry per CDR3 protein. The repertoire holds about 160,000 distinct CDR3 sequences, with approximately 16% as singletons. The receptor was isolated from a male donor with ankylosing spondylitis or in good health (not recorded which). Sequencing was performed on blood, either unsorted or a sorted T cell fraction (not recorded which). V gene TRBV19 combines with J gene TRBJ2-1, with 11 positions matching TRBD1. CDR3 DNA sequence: TGTGCCAGTAGTTTTACACCGGGACAGGGGGATGAGCAGTTCTTC. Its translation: CASSFTPGQGDEQFF.